A single sample is the source of the 8 T cell receptor beta chains below, sequenced in a study of ipilimumab plus nivolumab after autologous stem cell transplantation. Measured with immunoSEQ multiplex PCR; TCRdb has only the in-frame clones, and not every one. There are about 47,000 clones in the sample; more than 70% occur only once, and nearly 0.9% lies in the top ten. Here the sequenced sample was PBMCs, taken in a trial of ipilimumab plus nivolumab as post-transplant consolidation. Source of these receptors: a male donor with multiple myeloma.

This chain joins TRBV27 and TRBJ1-4, with 12 positions matching TRBD1. The J segment lost 7 bases and the V segment lost 5 bases, leaving 5 bases of the junction unmatched. Germline assignment: CDR1 MNHEY and CDR2 SMNVEV (reference sequence). The CDR3 consists of 15 residues. The CDR3 spells CASSPRDRGPEKLFF. CDR3 nucleotide sequence: TGTGCCAGCAGTCCCCGGGACAGGGGGCCTGAAAAACTGTTTTTT.

This clone was picked up one time. In DNA, the CDR3 is TGTGCCGCGATTCGCGGGTTCGCCTACAATGAGCAGTTCTTC. Its protein product is CAAIRGFAYNEQFF. The chain couples TRBV7-2 to TRBJ2-1, with a tentative D call TRBD2 (5 bases). The CDR3 has 14 amino acids. CDR1 and CDR2 (germline): SGHTA, FQGNSA. V was cut by 11 bases and J by 2 bases, with 16 bases left in between.

This chain connects TRBV28 to TRBJ1-5, with a tentative D call TRBD1 (6 bases). This CDR3 is built from 15 residues. The V gene lost 6 bases and the J gene lost 0 bases, with 12 bases spanning the gap. CDR1 is MDHEN and CDR2 is SYDVKM in the germline V gene. Here the CDR3 reads CASRLQGNSNQPQHF. The CDR3 DNA reads TGTGCCAGCAGGCTACAGGGAAATAGCAATCAGCCCCAGCATTTT.

The V and J genes are TRBV9 and TRBJ2-6, with D possibly TRBD1 on 6 matching bases. V was clipped by 1 base and J by 0 bases, with 14 bases between them. The CDR3 contains 18 residues. From germline, CDR1 is SGDLS and CDR2 YYNGEE. The CDR3 here is CASSVQQGSGSGANVLTF. The CDR3 bases are TGTGCCAGCAGCGTACAACAGGGAAGCGGCTCTGGGGCCAACGTCCTGACTTTC.

The chain combines TRBV2 with TRBJ1-6; D perhaps matches TRBD1 (5 bases). Germline assignment: CDR1 SNHLY and CDR2 FYNNEI. Between the trimmed V and J ends, which lost 10 bases and 10 bases, there was a span of 14 bases. The CDR3 totals 12 residues. This chain's CDR3 is CATRQGTSPLHF. The CDR3 DNA is TGTGCCACCCGCCAGGGAACCTCACCCCTCCACTTT.

The chain combines TRBV19 with TRBJ1-5; D is perhaps TRBD1 (6 bases). V was shortened by 2 bases and J by 2 bases, with 13 bases between the two germline ends. CDR3 length: 16 residues. Germline V gene sequence: CDR1 LNHDA, CDR2 SQIVND (reference sequence). The CDR3 protein is CASSIPPRGGNQPQHF. The CDR3 coding sequence is TGTGCCAGTAGTATACCTCCCAGGGGCGGCAATCAGCCCCAGCATTTT.

The chain has TRBV27 and TRBJ1-1; D perhaps matches TRBD1 (5 bases). This CDR3 contains 16 residues. Trimming left V 4 bases short and J 1 base short, with 16 bases between. The germline V gene has CDR1 MNHEY and CDR2 SMNVEV (reference sequence). The CDR3 DNA is TGTGCCAGCAGTTCAACCGGGACTCATTCGAACACTGAAGCTTTCTTT. It codes for CASSSTGTHSNTEAFF.

In nucleotides, the CDR3 is TGTGCCAGCAGCACTTCTAGCGGGAGGTACGAGCAGTACTTC. Translation gives CASSTSSGRYEQYF. The chain combines TRBV5-4 with TRBJ2-7; 11 bases agree with TRBD2. CDR3 size: 14 residues. Germline CDR1 and CDR2: SGHNT and YYREEE (reference sequence). The V gene end was trimmed by 4 bases and the J gene end by 4 bases; junction bases not matched to a gene: 4.